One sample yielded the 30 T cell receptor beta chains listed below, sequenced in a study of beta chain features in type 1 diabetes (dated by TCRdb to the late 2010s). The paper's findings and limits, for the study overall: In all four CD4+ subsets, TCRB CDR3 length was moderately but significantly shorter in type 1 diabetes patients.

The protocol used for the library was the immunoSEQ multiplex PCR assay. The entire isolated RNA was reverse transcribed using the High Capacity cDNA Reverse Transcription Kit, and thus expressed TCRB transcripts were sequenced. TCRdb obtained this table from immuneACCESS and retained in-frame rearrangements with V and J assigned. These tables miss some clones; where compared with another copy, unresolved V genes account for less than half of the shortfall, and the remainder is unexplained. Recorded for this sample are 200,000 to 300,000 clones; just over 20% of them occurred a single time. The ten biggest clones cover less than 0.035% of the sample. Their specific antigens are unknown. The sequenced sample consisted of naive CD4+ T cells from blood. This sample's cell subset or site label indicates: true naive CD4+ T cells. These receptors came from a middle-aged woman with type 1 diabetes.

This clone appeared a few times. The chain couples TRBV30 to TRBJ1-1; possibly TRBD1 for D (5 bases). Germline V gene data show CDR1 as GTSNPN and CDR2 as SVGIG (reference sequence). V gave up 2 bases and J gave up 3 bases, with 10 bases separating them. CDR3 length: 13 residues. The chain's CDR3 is CAWSKGLDTEAFF. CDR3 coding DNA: TGTGCCTGGAGTAAGGGGTTGGACACTGAAGCTTTCTTT. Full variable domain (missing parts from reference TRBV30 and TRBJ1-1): SQTIHQWPATLVQPVGSPLSLECTVEGTSNPNLYWYRQAAGRGLQLLFYSVGIGQISSEVPQNLSASRPQDRQFILSSKKLLLSDSGFYLCAWSKGLDTEAFFGQGTRLTVV.

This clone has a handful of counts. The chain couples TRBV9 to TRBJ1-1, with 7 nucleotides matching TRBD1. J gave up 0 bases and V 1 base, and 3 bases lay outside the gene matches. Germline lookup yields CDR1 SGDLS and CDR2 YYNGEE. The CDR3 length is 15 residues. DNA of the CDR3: TGTGCCAGCAGCGTAAGGGACAGTTTGAACACTGAAGCTTTCTTT. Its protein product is CASSVRDSLNTEAFF.

The DNA of the CDR3 is TGCGCCAGCAGCTTCGGCGTCGGGTACAATGAGCAGTTCTTC. This sequence encodes CASSFGVGYNEQFF. J is TRBJ2-1 and V is TRBV5-1; D remains unclear. CDR1 is SGHRS and CDR2 is YFSETQ in the germline V gene. This CDR3 contains 14 residues. Trimming stripped 2 bases from V and 4 bases from J, with 10 bases between.

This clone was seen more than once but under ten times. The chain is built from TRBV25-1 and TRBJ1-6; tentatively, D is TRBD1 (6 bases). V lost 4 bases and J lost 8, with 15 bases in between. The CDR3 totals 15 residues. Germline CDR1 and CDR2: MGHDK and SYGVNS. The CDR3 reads CASSATGHGYSPLHF. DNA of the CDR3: TGTGCCAGCAGTGCGACAGGACACGGGTATTCACCCCTCCACTTT.

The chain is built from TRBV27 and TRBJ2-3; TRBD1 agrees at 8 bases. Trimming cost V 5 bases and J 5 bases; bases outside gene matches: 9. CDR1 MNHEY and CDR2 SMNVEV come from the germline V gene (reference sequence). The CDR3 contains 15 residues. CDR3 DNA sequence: TGTGCCAGCAGTCCAACTTGGACAGGGAGAGATACGCAGTATTTT. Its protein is CASSPTWTGRDTQYF.

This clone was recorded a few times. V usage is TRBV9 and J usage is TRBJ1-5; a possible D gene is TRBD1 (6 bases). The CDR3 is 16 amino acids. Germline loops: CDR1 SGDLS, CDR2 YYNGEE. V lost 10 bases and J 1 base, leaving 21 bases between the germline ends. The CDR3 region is CAFPSKQGVSNQPQHF. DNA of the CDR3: TGTGCCTTTCCATCCAAACAGGGTGTGAGCAATCAGCCCCAGCATTTT.

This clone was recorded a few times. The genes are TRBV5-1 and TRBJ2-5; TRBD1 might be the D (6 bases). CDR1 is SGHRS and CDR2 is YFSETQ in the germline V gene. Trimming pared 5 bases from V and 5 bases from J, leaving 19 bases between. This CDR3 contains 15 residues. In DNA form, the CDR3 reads TGCGCCAGCAGTCCCCGGACAGCCCTCCGGGAGACCCAGTACTTC. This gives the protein CASSPRTALRETQYF.

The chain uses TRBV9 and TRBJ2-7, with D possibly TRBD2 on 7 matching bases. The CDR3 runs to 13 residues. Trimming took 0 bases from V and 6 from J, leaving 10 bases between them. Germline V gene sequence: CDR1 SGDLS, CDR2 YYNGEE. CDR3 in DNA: TGTGCCAGCAGCGTAGAGGGGGGGATCGAGCAGTACTTC. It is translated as CASSVEGGIEQYF.

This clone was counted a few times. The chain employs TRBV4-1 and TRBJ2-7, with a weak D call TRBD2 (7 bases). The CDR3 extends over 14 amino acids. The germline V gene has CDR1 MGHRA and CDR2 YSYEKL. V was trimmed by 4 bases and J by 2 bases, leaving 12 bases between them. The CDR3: CASSPRGGPYEQYF. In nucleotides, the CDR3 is TGCGCCAGCAGCCCAAGGGGGGGCCCCTACGAGCAGTACTTC.

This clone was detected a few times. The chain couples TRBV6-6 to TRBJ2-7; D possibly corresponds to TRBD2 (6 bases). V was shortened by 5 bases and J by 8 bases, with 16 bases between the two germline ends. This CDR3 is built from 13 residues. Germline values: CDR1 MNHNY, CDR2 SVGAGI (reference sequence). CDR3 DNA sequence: TGTGCCAGCAGTCGCCGGGAGACAGATCAGCAGTACTTC. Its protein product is CASSRRETDQQYF.

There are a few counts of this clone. CDR3 loop: CAWSRAAGGPQHF. CDR3 nucleotide sequence: TGTGCCTGGAGTAGGGCGGCCGGGGGGCCCCAGCATTTT. The chain joins TRBV30 to TRBJ1-5; perhaps TRBD1 as D (5 bases). Trimming removed 2 bases at V and 9 bases at J, with 14 bases between. The germline gives CDR1 GTSNPN, CDR2 SVGIG (reference sequence). The CDR3 totals 13 residues. The full variable domain, rest sourced from reference TRBV30 and TRBJ1-5, is SQTIHQWPATLVQPVGSPLSLECTVEGTSNPNLYWYRQAAGRGLQLLFYSVGIGQISSEVPQNLSASRPQDRQFILSSKKLLLSDSGFYLCAWSRAAGGPQHFGDGTRLSIL.

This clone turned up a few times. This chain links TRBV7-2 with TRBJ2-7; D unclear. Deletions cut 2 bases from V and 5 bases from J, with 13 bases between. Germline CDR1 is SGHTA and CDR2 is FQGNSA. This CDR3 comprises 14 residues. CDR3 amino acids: CASSLSWSQDEQYF. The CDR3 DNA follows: TGTGCCAGCAGCTTATCGTGGTCCCAGGACGAGCAGTACTTC.

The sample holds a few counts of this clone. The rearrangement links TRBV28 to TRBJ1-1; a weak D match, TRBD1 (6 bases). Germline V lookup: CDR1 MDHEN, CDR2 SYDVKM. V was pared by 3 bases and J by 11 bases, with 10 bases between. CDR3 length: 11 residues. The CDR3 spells CASSLTGAAFF. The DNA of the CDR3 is TGTGCCAGCAGTTTGACAGGAGCCGCTTTCTTT.

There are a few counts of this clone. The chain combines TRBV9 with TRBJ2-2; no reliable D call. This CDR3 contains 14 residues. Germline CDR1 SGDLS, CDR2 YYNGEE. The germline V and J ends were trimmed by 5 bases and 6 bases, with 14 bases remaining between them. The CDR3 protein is CASSVWPTAGELFF. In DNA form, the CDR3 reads TGTGCCAGCAGTGTCTGGCCTACAGCCGGGGAGCTGTTTTTT.

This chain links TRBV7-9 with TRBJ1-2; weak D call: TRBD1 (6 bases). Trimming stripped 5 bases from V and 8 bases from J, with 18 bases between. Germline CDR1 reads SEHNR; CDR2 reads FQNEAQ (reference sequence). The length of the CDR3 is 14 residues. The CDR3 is CASSPPRGGAGYTF. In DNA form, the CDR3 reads TGTGCCAGCAGCCCTCCGAGGGGGGGCGCAGGCTACACCTTC.

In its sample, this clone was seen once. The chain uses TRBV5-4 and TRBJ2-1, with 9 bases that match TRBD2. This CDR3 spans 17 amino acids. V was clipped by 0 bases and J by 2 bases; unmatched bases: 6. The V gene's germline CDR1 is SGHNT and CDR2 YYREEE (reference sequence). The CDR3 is CASSLGASGAPYNEQFF. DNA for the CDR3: TGTGCCAGCAGCTTGGGGGCTAGCGGGGCGCCCTACAATGAGCAGTTCTTC.

For the CDR3, the DNA is TGCAGCGTTGGAGAAGGAGGGTTACAGCCCCAGCATTTT. Encoded protein: CSVGEGGLQPQHF. This chain links TRBV29-1 with TRBJ1-5, with unresolved D. Germline V gene data show CDR1 as SQVTM and CDR2 as ANQGSEA. V lost 4 bases and J lost 7, with 14 bases in between. The CDR3 contains 13 residues.

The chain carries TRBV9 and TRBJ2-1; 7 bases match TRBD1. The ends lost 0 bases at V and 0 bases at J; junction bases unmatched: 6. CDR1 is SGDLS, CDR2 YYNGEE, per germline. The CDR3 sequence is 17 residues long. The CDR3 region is CASSVGLWDSSYNEQFF. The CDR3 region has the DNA TGTGCCAGCAGCGTAGGACTCTGGGACAGCTCCTACAATGAGCAGTTCTTC.

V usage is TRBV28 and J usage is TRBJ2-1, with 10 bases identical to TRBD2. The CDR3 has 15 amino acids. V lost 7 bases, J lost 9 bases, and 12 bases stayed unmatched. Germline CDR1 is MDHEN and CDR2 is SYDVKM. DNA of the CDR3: TGTGCCAGCACCTCGGACGGGCTAGCGGGAGTTGAGCAGTTCTTC. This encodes CASTSDGLAGVEQFF. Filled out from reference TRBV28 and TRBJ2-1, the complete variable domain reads DVKVTQSSRYLVKRTGEKVFLECVQDMDHENMFWYRQDPGLGLRLIYFSYDVKMKEKGDIPEGYSVSREKKERFSLILESASTNQTSMYLCASTSDGLAGVEQFFGPGTRLTVL.

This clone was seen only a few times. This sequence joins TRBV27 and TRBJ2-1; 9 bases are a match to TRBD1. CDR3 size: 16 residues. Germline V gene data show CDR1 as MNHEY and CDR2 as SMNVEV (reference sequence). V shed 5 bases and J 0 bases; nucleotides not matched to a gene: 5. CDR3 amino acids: CASSPGTGRSYNEQFF. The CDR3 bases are TGTGCCAGCAGTCCTGGGACAGGGCGCTCCTACAATGAGCAGTTCTTC.

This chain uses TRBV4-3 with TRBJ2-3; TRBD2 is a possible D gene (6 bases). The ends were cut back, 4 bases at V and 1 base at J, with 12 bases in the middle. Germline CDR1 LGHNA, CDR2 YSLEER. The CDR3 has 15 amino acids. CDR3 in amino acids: CASSPSSAGTDTQYF. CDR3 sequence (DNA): TGCGCCAGCAGCCCCTCTAGCGCAGGCACAGATACGCAGTATTTT.

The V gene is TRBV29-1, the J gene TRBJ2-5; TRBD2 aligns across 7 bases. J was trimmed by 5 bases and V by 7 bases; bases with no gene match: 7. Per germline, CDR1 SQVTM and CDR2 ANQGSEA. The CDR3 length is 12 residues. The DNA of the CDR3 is TGCAGCGCCGCGGGGGTTCGGGAGACCCAGTACTTC. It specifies CSAAGVRETQYF.

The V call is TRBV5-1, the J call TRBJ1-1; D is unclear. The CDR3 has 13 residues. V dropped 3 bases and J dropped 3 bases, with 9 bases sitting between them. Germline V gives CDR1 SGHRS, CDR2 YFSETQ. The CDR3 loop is CASSSAVYTEAFF. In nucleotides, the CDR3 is TGCGCCAGCAGCTCGGCGGTCTACACTGAAGCTTTCTTT.

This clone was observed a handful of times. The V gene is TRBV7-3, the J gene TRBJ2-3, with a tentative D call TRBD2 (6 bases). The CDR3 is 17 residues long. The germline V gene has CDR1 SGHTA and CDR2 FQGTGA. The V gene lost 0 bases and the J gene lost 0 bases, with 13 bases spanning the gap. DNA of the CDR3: TGTGCCAGCAGCTTAACGCGACTAGTCAGCAGCACAGATACGCAGTATTTT. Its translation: CASSLTRLVSSTDTQYF.

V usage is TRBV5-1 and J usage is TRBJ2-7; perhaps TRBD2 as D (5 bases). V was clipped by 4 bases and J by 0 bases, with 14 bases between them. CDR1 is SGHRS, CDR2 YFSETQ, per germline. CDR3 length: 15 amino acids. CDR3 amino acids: CASSPMTGSSYEQYF. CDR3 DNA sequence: TGCGCCAGCAGCCCCATGACGGGGAGCTCCTACGAGCAGTACTTC.

The CDR3 DNA reads as TGCGCCAGCAGCTTGGGCCTAGCACCGCATGAGCAGTTCTTC. The encoded protein is CASSLGLAPHEQFF. V is TRBV5-1 and J is TRBJ2-1, with a possible D match to TRBD2 (5 bases). The ends were cut back, 0 bases at V and 8 bases at J, with 12 bases in the middle. CDR3 size: 14 residues. CDR1 SGHRS and CDR2 YFSETQ come from the germline V gene.

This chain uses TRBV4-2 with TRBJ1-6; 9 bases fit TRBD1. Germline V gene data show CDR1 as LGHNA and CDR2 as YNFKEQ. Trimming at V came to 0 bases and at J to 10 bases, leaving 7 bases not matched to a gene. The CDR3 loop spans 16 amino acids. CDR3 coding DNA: TGTGCCAGCAGCCAAGATTCCGGGACAGGGCCATCACCCCTCCACTTT. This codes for CASSQDSGTGPSPLHF.

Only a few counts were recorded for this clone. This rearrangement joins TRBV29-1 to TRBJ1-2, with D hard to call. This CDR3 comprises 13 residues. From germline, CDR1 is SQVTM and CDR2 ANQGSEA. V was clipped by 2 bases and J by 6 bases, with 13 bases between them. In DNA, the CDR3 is TGCAGCGTTGAATGGACGGGAGTTAATGGCTACACCTTC. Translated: CSVEWTGVNGYTF.

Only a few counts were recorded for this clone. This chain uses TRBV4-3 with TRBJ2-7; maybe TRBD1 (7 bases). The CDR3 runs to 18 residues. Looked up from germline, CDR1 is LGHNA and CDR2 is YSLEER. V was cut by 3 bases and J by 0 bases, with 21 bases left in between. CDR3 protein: CASSQGGPGQRASYEQYF. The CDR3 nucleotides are TGCGCCAGCAGCCAGGGGGGACCGGGACAGCGAGCCTCCTACGAGCAGTACTTC.

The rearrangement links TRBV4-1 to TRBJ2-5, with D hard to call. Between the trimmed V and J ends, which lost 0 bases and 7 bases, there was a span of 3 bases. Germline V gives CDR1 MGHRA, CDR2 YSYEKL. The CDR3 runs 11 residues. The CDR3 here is CASSQERTQYF. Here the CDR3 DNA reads TGCGCCAGCAGCCAAGAGCGGACCCAGTACTTC.